The 22 T cell receptor beta chains given below trace back to one sample, sequenced in a study of OX40 agonist ivuxolimab in advanced cancers. Only in-frame clones appear in the TCRdb table, and some are missing; sequencing was by immunoSEQ multiplex PCR. The profile covers approximately 84,000 clones, with more than 70% appearing a single time and roughly 0.17% taken by the ten largest. Here the sequenced sample was CD4+ or CD8+ T cells sorted from blood, taken in a trial of the OX40 agonist ivuxolimab. Every receptor here comes from an adult with an advanced solid tumor such as melanoma, head and neck, liver or kidney cancer.

Here the CDR3 DNA reads TGTGCCAGCAGCTTAGAGGTCACACCTCCCACCGGGGAGCTGTTTTTT. Translation: CASSLEVTPPTGELFF. The V call is TRBV7-6, the J call TRBJ2-2; D not resolved. V lost 1 base and J lost 4, with 13 bases in between. CDR1 and CDR2 (germline): SGHVS, FNYEAQ. This CDR3 is 16 amino acids long.

The chain uses TRBV6-4 and TRBJ2-1; TRBD2 matches at 13 bases. This CDR3 is 16 amino acids long. CDR1 is MRHNA and CDR2 is SNTAGT in the germline V gene. Germline trimming cut 5 bases from V and 9 bases from J; bases unmatched to any gene: 10. This CDR3 is CASSPRATSGRSEQFF. The CDR3 DNA reads as TGTGCCAGCAGTCCCCGGGCGACTAGCGGGAGGAGTGAGCAGTTCTTC.

The CDR3 coding sequence is TGCGCCAGCAGCCCCTGGAAACAGAACACCGGGGAGCTGTTTTTT. Encoded protein: CASSPWKQNTGELFF. The genes are TRBV5-1 and TRBJ2-2, with unresolved D. Per the germline V gene, CDR1 is SGHRS and CDR2 is YFSETQ. V was clipped by 4 bases and J by 1 base, with 11 bases between them. This CDR3 is 15 amino acids long.

The CDR3 loop reads CASSQQGYSYNEQFF. In DNA, the CDR3 is TGTGCCAGCAGTCAACAGGGTTACTCCTACAATGAGCAGTTCTTC. The chain carries TRBV2 and TRBJ2-1, with D possibly matching TRBD1 (6 bases). The CDR3 contains 15 residues. Trimming removed 5 bases from V and 0 bases from J, with 11 bases in between. Germline assignment: CDR1 SNHLY and CDR2 FYNNEI.

This clone has only one observation. This chain links TRBV11-2 with TRBJ2-5; D uncertain. With 5 bases removed from V and 9 bases from J, the gap between germline ends came to 13 bases. The CDR3 extends over 12 amino acids. Germline assignment: CDR1 SGHAT and CDR2 FQNNGV. CDR3 residues: CASSPPVGSQYF. DNA of the CDR3: TGTGCCAGCAGCCCCCCTGTGGGGTCCCAGTACTTC. Based on the CDR3 plus reference TRBV11-2 and TRBJ2-5, the full variable domain is EAGVAQSPRYKIIEKRQSVAFWCNPISGHATLYWYQQILGQGPKLLIQFQNNGVVDDSQLPKDRFSAERLKGVDSTLKIQPAKLEDSAVYLCASSPPVGSQYFGPGTRLLVL.

The chain has TRBV28 and TRBJ1-2; perhaps TRBD1 as D (5 bases). The CDR3 has 14 amino acids. Trimming cost V 6 bases and J 7 bases, with 18 bases left between them. Germline CDR1 MDHEN, CDR2 SYDVKM. DNA for the CDR3: TGTGCCAGCAGCCCTGACGTGGGGGGGAGTGGCTACACCTTC. The encoded protein is CASSPDVGGSGYTF.

CDR3 in DNA: TGTGCCAGTACCGGATCCGGACGATATCAGCCCCAGCATTTT. It encodes CASTGSGRYQPQHF. V gene TRBV19 combines with J gene TRBJ1-5; D not certain. This CDR3 is built from 14 residues. Trimming removed 7 bases from V and 5 bases from J, with 15 bases in between. Per germline, CDR1 LNHDA and CDR2 SQIVND (reference sequence).

This clone was seen more than once but under ten times. This chain uses TRBV5-1 with TRBJ1-6; 7 bases line up with TRBD1. Germline trimming cut 0 bases from V and 8 bases from J; bases unmatched to any gene: 5. The CDR3 length is 15 residues. Germline CDR1 is SGHRS and CDR2 is YFSETQ. In nucleotides, the CDR3 is TGCGCCAGCAGCTTGGTTGACAGGGTGTATTCACCCCTCCACTTT. It translates to CASSLVDRVYSPLHF.

V usage is TRBV30 and J usage is TRBJ1-2; a possible D gene is TRBD1 (6 bases). The CDR3 spans 12 residues. Germline V lookup: CDR1 GTSNPN, CDR2 SVGIG (reference sequence). V lost 0 bases and J 8 bases, leaving 10 bases between the germline ends. CDR3 loop: CAWSVQGGGYTF. The CDR3 DNA follows: TGTGCCTGGAGTGTACAGGGCGGAGGCTACACCTTC.

The V gene is TRBV5-4, the J gene TRBJ1-4; D uncertain. CDR1 is SGHNT, CDR2 YYREEE, per germline (reference sequence). The CDR3 has 13 amino acids. V lost 2 bases, J lost 8 bases, and 10 bases lay in between. In nucleotides, the CDR3 is TGTGCCAGCAGCTTCCGGGGAGAGGAAAAACTGTTTTTT. This gives the protein CASSFRGEEKLFF.

The chain is built from TRBV6-1 and TRBJ2-1, with a tentative D call TRBD2 (6 bases). Germline values: CDR1 MNHNS, CDR2 SASEGT. The CDR3 is 18 amino acids. Trimming left V 1 base short and J 7 bases short, with 23 bases between. The CDR3 here is CASSEDGTRGGLRNEQFF. CDR3 DNA sequence: TGTGCCAGCAGTGAAGATGGTACTAGAGGAGGGCTTAGAAATGAGCAGTTCTTC.

The V and J genes are TRBV9 and TRBJ1-6; D call uncertain. V lost 3 bases and J lost 0, with 10 bases in between. Germline lookup yields CDR1 SGDLS and CDR2 YYNGEE. The CDR3 runs 16 residues. The chain's CDR3 is CASSDSYSSYNSPLHF. The CDR3 nucleotides are TGTGCCAGCAGCGACTCCTACAGCTCCTATAATTCACCCCTCCACTTT.

J is TRBJ1-3 and V is TRBV7-6; TRBD1 is a possible D gene (5 bases). This CDR3 spans 16 amino acids. Germline values: CDR1 SGHVS, CDR2 FNYEAQ. The V gene lost 5 bases and the J gene lost 0 bases, with 14 bases spanning the gap. This CDR3 is CASSATGPFSGNTIYF. DNA for the CDR3: TGTGCCAGCAGCGCCACGGGGCCCTTCTCTGGAAACACCATATATTTT. The variable domain in full, with the rest retrieved from reference TRBV7-6 and TRBJ1-3, is GAGVSQSPRYKVTKRGQDVALRCDPISGHVSLYWYRQALGQGPEFLTYFNYEAQQDKSGLPNDRFSAERPEGSISTLTIQRTEQRDSAMYRCASSATGPFSGNTIYFGEGSWLTVV.

The chain combines TRBV7-9 with TRBJ2-3, with 14 bases aligning to TRBD2. Germline CDR1 SEHNR, CDR2 FQNEAQ (reference sequence). V shed 5 bases, J shed 2 bases, and the junction held 6 bases outside the gene matches. The CDR3 sequence is 17 residues long. The CDR3 coding sequence is TGTGCCAGCAGCGCAGGGACTAGCGGGAGACACACAGATACGCAGTATTTT. Its translation is CASSAGTSGRHTDTQYF.

To note about this clone: The identical CDR3 is also encoded by other nucleotide sequences in the sample. J is TRBJ2-7 and V is TRBV5-1; no reliable D call. This CDR3 contains 13 residues. Germline CDR1 reads SGHRS; CDR2 reads YFSETQ. V lost 0 bases and J 2 bases, leaving 6 bases between the germline ends. The CDR3, as DNA: TGCGCCAGCAGCTTGGACAGAGCCTACGAGCAGTACTTC. Encoded protein: CASSLDRAYEQYF.

This chain links TRBV13 with TRBJ1-3, with D maybe TRBD1 (6 bases). The CDR3 loop spans 17 amino acids. CDR1 and CDR2 from the germline V gene are PRHDT and FYEKMQ (reference sequence). V lost 2 bases, J lost 0 bases, and 14 bases lay in between. The CDR3 is CASSLRTVRSSGNTIYF. The CDR3 nucleotides are TGTGCCAGCAGCTTACGGACAGTCCGTAGCTCTGGAAACACCATATATTTT.

The chain combines TRBV29-1 with TRBJ2-2, with 7 bases fitting TRBD2. The CDR3 loop spans 14 amino acids. Trimming at V came to 8 bases and at J to 1 base, leaving 7 bases not matched to a gene. Germline-derived CDR1 and CDR2 are SQVTM and ANQGSEA. CDR3: CSYMRGKNTGELFF. As DNA, the CDR3 is TGCAGCTACATGCGGGGGAAGAACACCGGGGAGCTGTTTTTT.

The chain carries TRBV7-2 and TRBJ1-2; D call uncertain. This CDR3 region has 11 residues. In germline, CDR1 is SGHTA, CDR2 FQGNSA. V was trimmed by 6 bases and J by 8 bases, leaving 10 bases between them. The CDR3 loop is CASRAFLGYTF. Written as DNA, the CDR3 is TGTGCCAGCAGAGCCTTCTTAGGCTACACCTTC.

This clone has just one count. V is TRBV28 and J is TRBJ1-1, with D possibly TRBD1 on 6 matching bases. Trimming left V 5 bases short and J 1 base short, with 14 bases between. Germline V gene lookup returns CDR1 MDHEN and CDR2 SYDVKM. The CDR3 length is 15 residues. The CDR3 spells CASSTPGHRNTEAFF. In DNA form, the CDR3 reads TGTGCCAGCAGTACGCCGGGACATAGGAACACTGAAGCTTTCTTT.

There are a few counts of this clone. The chain is built from TRBV10-1 and TRBJ2-2; tentatively, D is TRBD1 or TRBD2 (7 bases each). There are 13 residues in the CDR3. The germline CDR1 and CDR2 sequences are WNHNN and SYGVQD (reference sequence). V lost 9 bases and J lost 4, with 12 bases in between. The chain's CDR3 is CASQGGVTGELFF. In DNA form, the CDR3 reads TGCGCCAGTCAGGGGGGGGTCACCGGGGAGCTGTTTTTT.

The chain combines TRBV19 with TRBJ1-2, with D perhaps matching TRBD1 (6 bases). Per germline, CDR1 LNHDA and CDR2 SQIVND (reference sequence). V dropped 6 bases and J dropped 2 bases, with 13 bases sitting between them. This CDR3 has 14 residues. The CDR3 sequence is CASRSTGANYGYTF. As DNA, the CDR3 is TGTGCCAGTAGGTCGACAGGAGCCAACTATGGCTACACCTTC.

V gene TRBV6-1 combines with J gene TRBJ2-7; 9 bases map to TRBD1. Germline lookup yields CDR1 MNHNS and CDR2 SASEGT. CDR3 length: 14 residues. V was clipped by 6 bases and J by 6 bases; unmatched bases: 9. The CDR3 protein is CASRDTLTGGEQYF. Here the CDR3 DNA reads TGTGCCAGCAGAGACACCCTGACAGGGGGCGAGCAGTACTTC.